This T cell receptor beta chain was obtained from a study of T cell responses to AZD1222 COVID-19 vaccine (dated by TCRdb to the early 2020s). At the level of the whole study: AZD1222 recipients whose second dose came at about 4 weeks and those whose second dose came at about 12 weeks were combined into one group, since spike-specific TCR depth and breadth did not differ between the two schedules. TCR sequencing was performed for 230 to 250 trial participants, of whom 200 to 220 were given two doses of AZD1222 and roughly 25 were given two doses of MenACWY control vaccine. Trial participants were enrolled by age into 18-55, 56-69 and 70-plus year subgroups, with around 140, 26 and 57 TCR-sequenced participants respectively. Beyond this particular receptor, the publication reports: Conclusions about previously exposed vaccinees were limited because only a handful of AZD1222 recipients were SARS-CoV-2 seropositive at baseline. After two AZD1222 doses, both the breadth and the depth of spike-specific TCRs were significantly higher than at day 0 and than in MenACWY recipients. Reportedly, close to half of the unique spike-specific TCRs recognized epitopes lying outside the regions that are mutated in the B.1.351 and B.1.1.7 variants. The vaccine-associated CD4 TCRs covered the entire spike protein, and the dominant responses fell in regions 160-218 and 743-854. Because no day 14 peak-response samples were available, the repertoires could be characterized only after the peak T cell response. Participants were mostly white British, with more females than males. The authors suggested clonal diversity may have been underestimated. In the small 56-69-year group, the increase in depth fell short of significance, most likely because of low power.

Sequences SQVTM (CDR1) and ANQGSEA (CDR2) are obtained from the germline V gene. The trim is 3 bases for V and 8 bases for J, with a gap of 22 bases between the germline ends. From the cysteine up to the phenylalanine, the CDR3 has a length of 16 residues. The entry retains the CDR3 DNA only, 48 bases that are in frame from base 1. Worth noting for this clone: The antigen it recognizes is unknown. Nothing much larger sits one base from this clone, and base qualities are not available.

The CDR3 regions of human TCRbeta chains were subjected to immunosequencing. The study's processing was this. Repertoire TCRs were matched against a reference library of SARS-CoV-2-specific TCRs generated with the MIRA antigen-specificity platform. Breadth meant the fraction of unique TCRs that were SARS-CoV-2-associated, whereas depth meant the fraction of total T cells that were SARS-CoV-2-associated. Using the MIRA data, each spike-specific TCR was assigned both to the spike region to which the TCR was reactive and to a CD4 or CD8 class. Log10-transformed breadth and depth values were compared by one-way ANOVA with Sidak's multiple comparisons tests. TCRdb mirrors the immuneACCESS table, restricted to in-frame sequences. Some clones are absent from its copies; in checked studies, under half trace to an unresolved V gene, and the reason for the others is unknown. For V, J and clone size, that table is used; D and trimming come from the DNA. A total of some 74,000 clones appear in this sample, 65% to 85% of them only once. The ten largest account for less than 25% of the sample.

Reading the label with the study, this specimen's time point is: baseline before first vaccination. Samples from vaccinated people were obtained from the UK trials COV001 and COV002, which included a single-blind randomized controlled phase 2/3 trial of AZD1222 (ChAdOx1 nCoV-19) in healthy adults. Trial participant PBMC samples were collected at day 0 and day 28 after the second dose for TCRbeta chain sequencing. Recombination linked TRBV29-1 to TRBJ1-4; TRBD1 is possibly the D segment (6 matching bases). This clonotype was obtained from an adult in good health. The source was peripheral blood, collected on day 0 of AZD1222 vaccination. The bases are TGCAGCGTTGAGCTACAGGGAGGGGACGGAAGGGAAAAACTGTTTTTT. This yields the protein CSVELQGGDGREKLFF.